Below, 4 T cell receptor beta chains from the same sample are listed, as sequenced in a study of immune cell composition in non-small cell lung cancer. Normal lung sampling was at least 3 cm from the tumour, as distant as possible. Clones were read by immunoSEQ multiplex PCR, and TCRdb kept only the in-frame ones, dropping some. The sample contains 15,000 to 20,000 clones, 77% of which appear only once. These data also featured in a second study, about CD4 T cells in lung cancer.

Sequenced: non-adjacent lung tissue. Receptors were obtained from a human donor with non-small cell lung cancer.

The V and J genes are TRBV28 and TRBJ2-7; no reliable D call. Trimming stripped 6 bases from V and 10 bases from J, with 13 bases between. The CDR3 contains 11 residues. In germline, CDR1 is MDHEN, CDR2 SYDVKM. The CDR3 coding sequence is TGTGCCAGCAGCCCCGCTGGCTCTCAGTACTTC. Amino acids: CASSPAGSQYF.

The rearrangement links TRBV5-4 to TRBJ1-6; D is perhaps TRBD1 (5 bases). This CDR3 is 16 amino acids long. CDR1 and CDR2 (germline): SGHNT, YYREEE (reference sequence). V was shortened by 3 bases and J by 10 bases, with 20 bases between the two germline ends. The CDR3 DNA reads TGTGCCAGCAGCTCGGGTACTACGGGACGAAAATCACCCCTCCACTTT. It specifies CASSSGTTGRKSPLHF.

V is TRBV11-3 and J is TRBJ2-1; 8 bases are a match to TRBD2. Per germline, CDR1 SGHNT and CDR2 YENEEA. The CDR3 sequence is 15 residues long. V lost 2 bases to trimming and J lost 6 bases; unmatched junction nucleotides: 6. CDR3 bases: TGTGCCAGCAGCTTAAACGGGGGGGCCTTCAATGAGCAGTTCTTC. Amino acids: CASSLNGGAFNEQFF.

By frequency in the sample, this clone is medium-sized. The chain couples TRBV5-1 to TRBJ1-6; no reliable D call. Per germline, CDR1 SGHRS and CDR2 YFSETQ. The CDR3 contains 15 residues. V lost 0 bases and J 5 bases, leaving 9 bases between the germline ends. The CDR3: CASSLGSFDNSPLHF. The DNA for the CDR3 is TGCGCCAGCAGCTTGGGGTCATTCGATAATTCACCCCTCCACTTT.